The 22 T cell receptor beta chains in this list originate from one sample, sequenced in a study of CD8 T cells in Susac syndrome. RNA totalling roughly 0.45 to 1 ug underwent reverse transcription with random hexamers. TCRdb recomputed calls from the immunoSEQ multiplex PCR reads with MiXCR, one row per CDR3 protein. The profile shows under 150,000 distinct CDR3 sequences, about 93% of them singletons. Sequences were obtained from CD8+ T cells from PBMCs. The receptors shown here come from a human donor in good health.

V usage is TRBV29-1 and J usage is TRBJ2-3; D uncertain. Trimming stripped 2 bases from V and 2 bases from J, with 5 bases between. The CDR3 runs to 12 residues. Per germline, CDR1 SQVTM and CDR2 ANQGSEA. DNA of the CDR3: TGCAGCGTTGAACAGCACACAGATACGCAGTATTTT. This codes for CSVEQHTDTQYF.

The chain couples TRBV24-1 to TRBJ2-2; 10 nucleotides agree with TRBD1. The CDR3 has 15 amino acids. Germline assignment: CDR1 KGHDR and CDR2 SFDVKD. V was clipped by 4 bases and J by 4 bases; unmatched bases: 2. Here the CDR3 reads CATSETGGITGELFF. DNA for the CDR3: TGTGCCACCAGTGAGACAGGGGGCATCACCGGGGAGCTGTTTTTT.

V usage is TRBV27 and J usage is TRBJ1-1; D gene unclear. Trimming took off 0 bases at V and 3 bases at J, with 14 bases between the two ends. The CDR3 sequence is 16 residues long. Germline V gene lookup returns CDR1 MNHEY and CDR2 SMNVEV (reference sequence). The CDR3 is CASSLSSWASDTEAFF. CDR3 coding DNA: TGTGCCAGCAGTTTATCCTCATGGGCCTCGGACACTGAAGCTTTCTTT.

The rearrangement links TRBV4-3 to TRBJ2-1, with 12 bases that match TRBD2. The CDR3 has 15 residues. In germline, CDR1 is LGHNA, CDR2 YSLEER. J was trimmed by 7 bases and V by 1 base; bases with no gene match: 2. CDR3 loop: CASSQGLAGGNEQFF. CDR3 bases: TGCGCCAGCAGCCAAGGTCTAGCGGGAGGGAATGAGCAGTTCTTC.

This rearrangement joins TRBV13 to TRBJ2-7, with D unresolved. The V and J ends lost 5 bases and 6 bases respectively, with 17 bases between them. CDR1 and CDR2 (germline): PRHDT, FYEKMQ (reference sequence). This CDR3 spans 14 amino acids. The CDR3 DNA reads as TGTGCCAGCAGCGATAGCCCTCGATTGGGCGAGCAGTACTTC. This codes for CASSDSPRLGEQYF.

In its sample, this clonotype was seen a few times. V is TRBV7-9 and J is TRBJ2-7, with TRBD1 as a possible D gene (7 bases). The V and J ends lost 7 bases and 0 bases respectively, with 16 bases between them. The germline V gene has CDR1 SEHNR and CDR2 FQNEAQ (reference sequence). The CDR3 has 15 amino acids. The CDR3 nucleotides read TGTGCCAGCACTCTCGCAGGGGGGAGCTCCTACGAGCAGTACTTC. Its protein is CASTLAGGSSYEQYF.

J is TRBJ2-2 and V is TRBV4-3, with 10 nucleotides matching TRBD2. Trimming cost V 1 base and J 10 bases; bases outside gene matches: 6. From germline, CDR1 is LGHNA and CDR2 YSLEER. CDR3 length: 15 residues. The CDR3 sequence: CASSQVPSGSEELFF. CDR3 in DNA: TGCGCCAGCAGCCAAGTCCCTAGCGGGAGTGAGGAGCTGTTTTTT.

The chain recombines TRBV30 with TRBJ1-1, with D uncertain. Germline V gene sequence: CDR1 GTSNPN, CDR2 SVGIG (reference sequence). CDR3 size: 9 residues. V was pared by 7 bases and J by 0 bases, with 0 bases between. CDR3 residues: CALNTEAFF. The CDR3 region has the DNA TGTGCCTTGAACACTGAAGCTTTCTTT.

The rearrangement joins TRBV4-1 to TRBJ2-5; no firm D call. This CDR3 spans 14 amino acids. CDR1 and CDR2 from the germline V gene are MGHRA and YSYEKL. V lost 1 base and J 2 bases, leaving 8 bases between the germline ends. The CDR3 protein is CASSQVPRQETQYF. As DNA, the CDR3 is TGCGCCAGCAGCCAAGTCCCCAGACAAGAGACCCAGTACTTC.

This chain connects TRBV7-8 to TRBJ2-7; TRBD2 matches at 11 bases. V shed 0 bases and J 3 bases; nucleotides not matched to a gene: 4. CDR1 SGHVS and CDR2 FQNEAQ come from the germline V gene. This CDR3 comprises 16 residues. The CDR3 coding sequence is TGTGCCAGCAGCTTAGCCCCAGGACTAGCGGGCTACGAGCAGTACTTC. Encoded protein: CASSLAPGLAGYEQYF.

The chain is built from TRBV7-8 and TRBJ2-5; 8 nucleotides agree with TRBD2. Germline assignment: CDR1 SGHVS and CDR2 FQNEAQ. The CDR3 is 17 residues long. The trim removed 1 base at V and 4 bases at J, leaving 11 bases unmatched. CDR3 in DNA: TGTGCCAGCAGCTTAGGGCGTGCTAGCGGGCCACCAGAGACCCAGTACTTC. It specifies CASSLGRASGPPETQYF.

The chain links TRBV10-3 to TRBJ2-7; unclear D gene. Germline V lookup: CDR1 ENHRY, CDR2 SYGVKD. Trimming took 11 bases from V and 4 from J, leaving 18 bases between them. The CDR3 extends over 13 amino acids. The CDR3 DNA is TGTGCCGCAGCCACGGTTCTAGGGTACGAGCAGTACTTC. Protein: CAAATVLGYEQYF.

Only one count was recorded for this clonotype. The chain has TRBV9 and TRBJ2-5, with 9 positions matching TRBD2. Germline CDR1 is SGDLS and CDR2 is YYNGEE. The V and J ends lost 3 bases and 1 base, in that order; junction bases with no gene match: 7. This CDR3 is built from 16 residues. The CDR3 DNA is TGTGCCAGCAGCGCAGGCCAGACTAGCGGCCAAGAGACCCAGTACTTC. Encoded protein: CASSAGQTSGQETQYF.

The rearrangement links TRBV7-9 to TRBJ2-1; TRBD2 matches 11 bases. The CDR3 length is 13 residues. CDR1 SEHNR and CDR2 FQNEAQ come from the germline V gene (reference sequence). Trimming cost V 7 bases and J 8 bases; bases outside gene matches: 4. In DNA, the CDR3 is TGTGCCAGCACCGGGACTAGCGGACATGAGCAGTTCTTC. Its translation is CASTGTSGHEQFF. The whole variable domain, filled in from reference TRBV7-9 and TRBJ2-1, reads DTGVSQNPRHKITKRGQNVTFRCDPISEHNRLYWYRQTLGQGPEFLTYFQNEAQLEKSRLLSDRFSAERPKGSFSTLEIQRTEQGDSAMYLCASTGTSGHEQFFGPGTRLTVL.

This sequence joins TRBV7-9 and TRBJ2-5, with TRBD1 matching 7 bases. The germline gives CDR1 SEHNR, CDR2 FQNEAQ (reference sequence). The CDR3 consists of 15 residues. The V and J ends lost 5 bases and 1 base, in that order; junction bases with no gene match: 7. The CDR3 region is CASSETRDSQETQYF. The CDR3 coding sequence is TGTGCCAGCAGCGAAACTCGGGACAGCCAAGAGACCCAGTACTTC.

The CDR3 here is CASSAGTGPYEQYF. The CDR3 DNA reads as TGTGCCAGCAGCGCCGGGACAGGGCCATACGAGCAGTACTTC. The chain recombines TRBV13 with TRBJ2-7; 9 positions match TRBD1. The germline gives CDR1 PRHDT, CDR2 FYEKMQ (reference sequence). V shed 5 bases and J 4 bases; nucleotides not matched to a gene: 6. The CDR3 loop spans 14 amino acids.

The chain joins TRBV5-1 to TRBJ2-3; TRBD2 agrees at 11 bases. V lost 0 bases to trimming and J lost 6 bases; unmatched junction nucleotides: 6. Germline CDR1 SGHRS, CDR2 YFSETQ. This CDR3 comprises 16 residues. CDR3 sequence: CASSLELAGGADTQYF. In nucleotides, the CDR3 is TGCGCCAGCAGCTTGGAGTTAGCGGGAGGGGCTGATACGCAGTATTTT.

The sample holds one count of this clonotype. The CDR3 protein is CSVGANEQFF. CDR3 nucleotides: TGCAGCGTTGGAGCGAATGAGCAGTTCTTC. The V and J genes are TRBV29-1 and TRBJ2-1; D is ambiguous. The V end lost 4 bases, the J end lost 7 bases, and 5 bases lay between the germline ends. This CDR3 has 10 residues. Germline V gene sequence: CDR1 SQVTM, CDR2 ANQGSEA.

V is TRBV29-1 and J is TRBJ2-1; tentatively, D is TRBD1 or TRBD2 (5 bases each). The V gene's germline CDR1 is SQVTM and CDR2 ANQGSEA. This CDR3 is 11 amino acids long. The V end was cut by 8 bases, the J end by 10 bases, with 15 bases between. CDR3 sequence (DNA): TGCAGCCCGAGTGTTTGGGGGGAGCAGTTCTTC. Residues: CSPSVWGEQFF.

The chain's CDR3 is CSVWTINTEAFF. As DNA, the CDR3 is TGCAGCGTTTGGACAATCAACACTGAAGCTTTCTTT. The gene calls are TRBV29-1 and TRBJ1-1, with D perhaps TRBD1 (5 bases). Germline V lookup: CDR1 SQVTM, CDR2 ANQGSEA. CDR3 length: 12 residues. Deletions cut 5 bases from V and 2 bases from J, with 9 bases between.

V gene TRBV20-1 combines with J gene TRBJ2-5, with no clear D. The ends were cut back, 0 bases at V and 1 base at J, with 6 bases in the middle. This CDR3 comprises 13 residues. Germline CDR1 reads DFQATT; CDR2 reads SNEGSKA (reference sequence). DNA of the CDR3: TGCAGTGCTAGAGATCGCTTCCAAGAGACCCAGTACTTC. It encodes CSARDRFQETQYF.

This chain connects TRBV6-2 or TRBV6-3 to TRBJ2-4, with a weak D call TRBD2 (5 bases). Trimming took off 7 bases at V and 0 bases at J, with 10 bases between the two ends. This CDR3 has 14 amino acids. Germline V gene data show CDR1 as MNHEY and CDR2 as SVGEGT. The CDR3 region is CASTRAGAKNIQYF. CDR3 nucleotides: TGTGCCAGCACGCGGGCAGGAGCCAAAAACATTCAGTACTTC.